These T cell receptor beta chains were read from a single sample in a study of cytomegalovirus exposure and HLA in healthy donors. TCRdb keeps only in-frame clones here, not all; method: immunoSEQ multiplex PCR. The data contain approximately 160,000 clones, over 80% of them singletons. Sequenced sample: PBMCs. The receptors stem from a woman between 50 and 59 years old in good health and CMV-seropositive. The CDR3 runs from the conserved cysteine through the conserved F or W. Fields, in order: clone size, CDR3 length, V gene, J gene, D gene, CDR3 DNA, CDR3 protein. D genes are given only for firm matches. The size field is filled for only some rows; it gives once, few, many or a size class.

abundance: .
len: 14
v_gene: TRBV27
j_gene: TRBJ1-1
d_gene: TRBD1
CDR3nt: TGTGCCAGCAGCTTACAGGGGGCGAACACTGAAGCTTTCTTT
CDR3aa: CASSLQGANTEAFF

abundance: .
len: 13
v_gene: TRBV28
j_gene: TRBJ2-7
d_gene: TRBD2
CDR3nt: TGTGCCAGCGGAAGCGGGAGGGCCTACGAGCAGTACTTC
CDR3aa: CASGSGRAYEQYF

abundance: .
len: 13
v_gene: TRBV6-5
j_gene: TRBJ2-7
d_gene: .
CDR3nt: TGTGCCAGCAGTTACTCGGGGGGGCTCGAGCAGTACTTC
CDR3aa: CASSYSGGLEQYF

abundance: .
len: 13
v_gene: TRBV29-1
j_gene: TRBJ2-7
d_gene: .
CDR3nt: TGCAGCGTCCAGACTGGCAACTCCTACGAGCAGTACTTC
CDR3aa: CSVQTGNSYEQYF

abundance: .
len: 13
v_gene: TRBV6-1
j_gene: TRBJ2-7
d_gene: .
CDR3nt: TGTGCCAGCAGTGAAAGCGTCTCCTACGAGCAGTACTTC
CDR3aa: CASSESVSYEQYF

abundance: .
len: 14
v_gene: TRBV9
j_gene: TRBJ2-7
d_gene: .
CDR3nt: TGTGCCAGCAGCGTCCATGGGAGCTCCTACGAGCAGTACTTC
CDR3aa: CASSVHGSSYEQYF

abundance: .
len: 15
v_gene: TRBV2
j_gene: TRBJ2-5
d_gene: TRBD1
CDR3nt: TGTGCCAGCAGTAAAACAGGGGTGGGGGAAGAGACCCAGTACTTC
CDR3aa: CASSKTGVGEETQYF

abundance: .
len: 15
v_gene: TRBV6-5
j_gene: TRBJ2-5
d_gene: TRBD2
CDR3nt: TGTGCCAGCAGTGGATGGTCGCGGGGGCAAGAGACCCAGTACTTC
CDR3aa: CASSGWSRGQETQYF

abundance: .
len: 15
v_gene: TRBV7-9
j_gene: TRBJ2-5
d_gene: .
CDR3nt: TGTGCCAGCAGCTCGAGGGCGGAGGACGACCCATTCTGGTACTTC
CDR3aa: CASSSRAEDDPFWYF

abundance: .
len: 14
v_gene: TRBV11-2
j_gene: TRBJ1-1
d_gene: .
CDR3nt: TGTGCCAGCAGCTTATCTTCAGGGTCCACTGAAGCTTTCTTT
CDR3aa: CASSLSSGSTEAFF

abundance: .
len: 20
v_gene: TRBV12-2
j_gene: TRBJ2-1
d_gene: .
CDR3nt: TGTGCAAGTCGCTTAGGAAGAAAGGGGGACCGGATGAGCTCCTACAATGAGCAGTTCTTC
CDR3aa: CASRLGRKGDRMSSYNEQFF

abundance: .
len: 16
v_gene: TRBV10-1
j_gene: TRBJ1-2
d_gene: TRBD1
CDR3nt: TGCGCCAGCAGTGAGGGGGACAGTCCGACCCTCTATGGCTACACCTTC
CDR3aa: CASSEGDSPTLYGYTF

abundance: once
len: 14
v_gene: TRBV5-1
j_gene: TRBJ2-1
d_gene: TRBD2
CDR3nt: TGCGCCAGCAGCGGACTAGCGGATGACAATGAGCAGTTCTTC
CDR3aa: CASSGLADDNEQFF

abundance: .
len: 16
v_gene: TRBV4-1
j_gene: TRBJ2-7
d_gene: TRBD2
CDR3nt: TGCGCCAGCAGCCAGCCGATAGCGGGAGGGACCTACGAGCAGTACTTC
CDR3aa: CASSQPIAGGTYEQYF

abundance: .
len: 15
v_gene: TRBV27
j_gene: TRBJ1-1
d_gene: .
CDR3nt: TGTGCCAGCAGTTTCGGGACACCAGTGAACACTGAAGCTTTCTTT
CDR3aa: CASSFGTPVNTEAFF

abundance: .
len: 14
v_gene: TRBV5-6
j_gene: TRBJ2-7
d_gene: TRBD2
CDR3nt: TGTGCCAGCAGCTTGGTCGGGGGGGTCTACGAGCAGTACTTC
CDR3aa: CASSLVGGVYEQYF

abundance: .
len: 12
v_gene: TRBV2
j_gene: TRBJ2-1
d_gene: .
CDR3nt: TGTGCCAGCAGGGTTACATACAATGAGCAGTTCTTC
CDR3aa: CASRVTYNEQFF

abundance: .
len: 14
v_gene: TRBV19
j_gene: TRBJ2-7
d_gene: .
CDR3nt: TGTGCCAGTAGTAACACACAGACCGTCCACGAGCAGTACTTC
CDR3aa: CASSNTQTVHEQYF

abundance: .
len: 14
v_gene: TRBV7-3
j_gene: TRBJ2-3
d_gene: TRBD2
CDR3nt: TGTGCCAGCAGCTTTGGACTAGCCGGAGATACGCAGTATTTT
CDR3aa: CASSFGLAGDTQYF

abundance: .
len: 13
v_gene: TRBV6-1
j_gene: TRBJ1-1
d_gene: .
CDR3nt: TGTGCCAGCAGGGAGGGCCCGAACACTGAAGCTTTCTTT
CDR3aa: CASREGPNTEAFF

abundance: once
len: 15
v_gene: TRBV18
j_gene: TRBJ1-1
d_gene: TRBD1
CDR3nt: TGTGCCAGCTCAGCCTGGACAGGGTTGGGAACTGAAGCTTTCTTT
CDR3aa: CASSAWTGLGTEAFF

abundance: .
len: 18
v_gene: TRBV27
j_gene: TRBJ2-7
d_gene: TRBD2
CDR3nt: TGTGCCAGCAGTTATGAAGGCCCCCGACTAGCGGGAGGTTTCGAGCAGTACTTC
CDR3aa: CASSYEGPRLAGGFEQYF

abundance: .
len: 16
v_gene: TRBV7-6
j_gene: TRBJ2-1
d_gene: .
CDR3nt: TGTGCCAGCAGCTTAGAGCCGCGATACTCCTACAATGAGCAGTTCTTC
CDR3aa: CASSLEPRYSYNEQFF

abundance: once
len: 13
v_gene: TRBV28
j_gene: TRBJ2-5
d_gene: .
CDR3nt: TGTGCCAGCAGTATCGGACTCTCCCCGGAGCAGTACTTC
CDR3aa: CASSIGLSPEQYF

abundance: .
len: 15
v_gene: TRBV10-3
j_gene: TRBJ2-3
d_gene: TRBD2
CDR3nt: TGTGCCATCTCGAGCGGGGGCCCCTCCACAGATACGCAGTATTTT
CDR3aa: CAISSGGPSTDTQYF

abundance: .
len: 16
v_gene: TRBV5-1
j_gene: TRBJ1-2
d_gene: TRBD1
CDR3nt: TGCGCCAGCAGCCCTTCATCAGGGGGCGAACTCTATGGCTACACCTTC
CDR3aa: CASSPSSGGELYGYTF

abundance: .
len: 14
v_gene: TRBV19
j_gene: TRBJ2-1
d_gene: TRBD2
CDR3nt: TGTGCCAGTAGGGGCGGGAGTTCCTACAATGAGCAGTTCTTC
CDR3aa: CASRGGSSYNEQFF

abundance: .
len: 14
v_gene: TRBV27
j_gene: TRBJ1-2
d_gene: .
CDR3nt: TGTGCCAGCAGTTCCTCTTCATGGGGCGATGGCCACACCTTC
CDR3aa: CASSSSSWGDGHTF

abundance: few
len: 13
v_gene: TRBV11-2
j_gene: TRBJ1-1
d_gene: .
CDR3nt: TGTGCCAGCAGCTTAATCTCGGACACTGAAGCTTTCTTT
CDR3aa: CASSLISDTEAFF